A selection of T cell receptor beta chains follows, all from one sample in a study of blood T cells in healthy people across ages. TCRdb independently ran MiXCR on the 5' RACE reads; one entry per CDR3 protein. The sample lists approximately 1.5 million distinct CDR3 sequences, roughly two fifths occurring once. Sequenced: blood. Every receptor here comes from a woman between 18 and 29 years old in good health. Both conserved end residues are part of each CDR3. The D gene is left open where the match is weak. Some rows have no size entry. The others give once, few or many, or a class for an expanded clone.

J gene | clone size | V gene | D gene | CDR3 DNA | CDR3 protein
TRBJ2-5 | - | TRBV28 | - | TGTGCCAGCAGCTCACCATCGGAAGAGACCCAGTACTTC | CASSSPSEETQYF
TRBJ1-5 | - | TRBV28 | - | TGTGCCCGGGGGCAGAGCGACAATCAGCCCCAGCATTTT | CARGQSDNQPQHF
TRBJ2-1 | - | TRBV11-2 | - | TGTGCCCTGCAACGGGTAGAGCACAATGAGCAGTTCTTC | CALQRVEHNEQFF
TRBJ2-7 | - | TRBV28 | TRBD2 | TGTGCCAGCAGTTTAGAGGGGGCTGCTAGCGGGAGTTTCGACGAGCAGTACTTC | CASSLEGAASGSFDEQYF
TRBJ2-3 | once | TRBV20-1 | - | TGCAGTGCTAGAATCCGGGGCGGGGACAGCACAGATACGCAGTATTTT | CSARIRGGDSTDTQYF
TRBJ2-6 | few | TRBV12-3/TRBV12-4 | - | TGTGCCAGCACCTACGGATACTCTGGGGCCAACGTCCTGACTTTC | CASTYGYSGANVLTF
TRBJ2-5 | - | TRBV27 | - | TGTGCCAGCAGCTACGGCAGGGGTCAAGAGACCCAGTACTTC | CASSYGRGQETQYF
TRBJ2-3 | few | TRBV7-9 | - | TGTGCCAGCAGCTTAGGGTTAGGGGACACCCGCACAGATACGCAGTATTTT | CASSLGLGDTRTDTQYF
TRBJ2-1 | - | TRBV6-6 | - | TGTGCCAGCAGTTACGCCGGGACCGAGCAGTTCTTC | CASSYAGTEQFF
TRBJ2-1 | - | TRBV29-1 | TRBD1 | TGCAGCGCCGACGACAGGGATTACAATGAGCAGTTCTTC | CSADDRDYNEQFF
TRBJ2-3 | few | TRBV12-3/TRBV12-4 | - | TGTGCCAGCAGTTTCTTTGGAGCGGGCACAGATACGCAGTATTTT | CASSFFGAGTDTQYF